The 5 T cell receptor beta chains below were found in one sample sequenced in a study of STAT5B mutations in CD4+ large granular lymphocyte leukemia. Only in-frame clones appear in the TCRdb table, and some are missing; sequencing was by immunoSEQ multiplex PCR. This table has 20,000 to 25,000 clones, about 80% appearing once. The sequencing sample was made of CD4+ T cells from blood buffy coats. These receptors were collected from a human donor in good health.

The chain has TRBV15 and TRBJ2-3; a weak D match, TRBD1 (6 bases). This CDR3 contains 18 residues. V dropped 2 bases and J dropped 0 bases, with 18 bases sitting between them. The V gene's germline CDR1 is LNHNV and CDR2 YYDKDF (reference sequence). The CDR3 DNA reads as TGTGCCACCAGCAGACCTCTTACTGGGGACACAAGCACAGATACGCAGTATTTT. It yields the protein CATSRPLTGDTSTDTQYF.

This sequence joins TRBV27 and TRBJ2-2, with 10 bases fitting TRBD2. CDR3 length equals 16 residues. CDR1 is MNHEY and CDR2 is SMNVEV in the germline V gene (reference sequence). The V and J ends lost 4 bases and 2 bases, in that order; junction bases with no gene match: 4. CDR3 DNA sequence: TGTGCCAGCAGTTACTGGACTAGCGGAAACACCGGGGAGCTGTTTTTT. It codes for CASSYWTSGNTGELFF.

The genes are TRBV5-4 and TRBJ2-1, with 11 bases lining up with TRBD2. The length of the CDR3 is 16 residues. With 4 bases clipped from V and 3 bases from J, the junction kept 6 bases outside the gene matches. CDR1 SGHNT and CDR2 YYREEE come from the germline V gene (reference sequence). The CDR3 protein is CASSRGTSGVYNEQFF. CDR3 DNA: TGTGCCAGCAGCCGGGGGACTAGCGGAGTCTACAATGAGCAGTTCTTC.

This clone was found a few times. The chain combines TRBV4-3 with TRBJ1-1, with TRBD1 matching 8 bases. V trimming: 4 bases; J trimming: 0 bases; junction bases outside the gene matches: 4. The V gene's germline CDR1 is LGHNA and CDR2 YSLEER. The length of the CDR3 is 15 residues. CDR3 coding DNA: TGCGCCAGCAGCCTCGACAGGGGACTGAACACTGAAGCTTTCTTT. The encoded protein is CASSLDRGLNTEAFF.

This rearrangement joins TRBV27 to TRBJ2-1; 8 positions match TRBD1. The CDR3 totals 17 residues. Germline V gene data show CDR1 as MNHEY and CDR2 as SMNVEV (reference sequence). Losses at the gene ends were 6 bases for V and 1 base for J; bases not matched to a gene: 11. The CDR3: CASSRDRSPESYNEQFF. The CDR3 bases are TGTGCCAGCAGCCGGGACAGGTCTCCAGAGTCCTACAATGAGCAGTTCTTC.